Presented here are 31 T cell receptor beta chains from one specimen sequenced in a study of cytomegalovirus exposure and HLA in healthy donors. 60 Vbeta and 13 Jbeta primers were used in PCR. The assay was immunoSEQ multiplex PCR, and TCRdb's table has in-frame clones only and misses some. The sample comprises under 170,000 clones, 63% of which are singletons, and under 7.5% rests with the top ten. The sequenced sample consisted of PBMCs. Receptors were obtained from a woman in her sixties in good health and CMV-seropositive.

This clone has more than one count but fewer than ten. This chain links TRBV5-1 with TRBJ2-1; D is possibly TRBD2 (7 bases). Between the trimmed V and J ends, which lost 3 bases and 5 bases, there was a span of 21 bases. The CDR3 is 17 residues long. The germline gives CDR1 SGHRS, CDR2 YFSETQ. CDR3 region: CASSSQGREYVHNEQFF. The DNA for the CDR3 is TGCGCCAGCAGCTCCCAGGGGCGGGAGTACGTCCACAATGAGCAGTTCTTC. Based on the CDR3 plus reference TRBV5-1 and TRBJ2-1, the full variable domain is KAGVTQTPRYLIKTRGQQVTLSCSPISGHRSVSWYQQTPGQGLQFLFEYFSETQRNKGNFPGRFSGRQFSNSRSEMNVSTLELGDSALYLCASSSQGREYVHNEQFFGPGTRLTVL.

This rearrangement joins TRBV28 to TRBJ2-7; 7 nucleotides agree with TRBD1. Germline V CDR1 and CDR2: MDHEN, SYDVKM. V trimming: 8 bases; J trimming: 2 bases; junction bases outside the gene matches: 6. The CDR3 has 13 residues. The DNA of the CDR3 is TGTGCCAGCGGCCGGGACAGCGCCTACGAGCAGTACTTC. Translating it yields CASGRDSAYEQYF.

V gene TRBV27 combines with J gene TRBJ2-2; no definite D call. V lost 7 bases, J lost 4 bases, and 16 bases lay in between. Germline assignment: CDR1 MNHEY and CDR2 SMNVEV (reference sequence). The CDR3 totals 15 residues. CDR3 DNA: TGTGCCAGCAAAGAGACACCCTCAGCCACCGGGGAGCTGTTTTTT. This codes for CASKETPSATGELFF.

The rearrangement uses TRBV4-1 and TRBJ2-1, with 8 bases aligning to TRBD1. Per the germline V gene, CDR1 is MGHRA and CDR2 is YSYEKL. The CDR3 totals 16 residues. V shed 1 base, J shed 0 bases, and the junction held 2 bases outside the gene matches. CDR3 sequence: CASSQGQGSSYNEQFF. The CDR3 nucleotides are TGCGCCAGCAGCCAAGGACAGGGGAGCTCCTACAATGAGCAGTTCTTC.

This clone was counted only a few times. The chain combines TRBV28 with TRBJ2-7, with 11 bases aligning to TRBD1. J was trimmed by 4 bases and V by 2 bases; bases with no gene match: 7. Germline assignment: CDR1 MDHEN and CDR2 SYDVKM. The CDR3 runs 16 residues. This CDR3 reads CASSLRPGQGVYEQYF. Written as DNA, the CDR3 is TGTGCCAGCAGTTTACGACCGGGACAGGGGGTATACGAGCAGTACTTC.

The rearrangement links TRBV9 to TRBJ2-7, with D possibly TRBD2 on 6 matching bases. The CDR3 is made up of 16 amino acids. From germline, CDR1 is SGDLS and CDR2 YYNGEE. V lost 0 bases and J 4 bases, leaving 17 bases between the germline ends. The CDR3 sequence is CASSVAGSGASYEQYF. The CDR3, as DNA: TGTGCCAGCAGCGTAGCCGGGAGCGGAGCTAGTTACGAGCAGTACTTC.

The chain uses TRBV7-9 and TRBJ2-7, with TRBD1 matching 7 bases. J was trimmed by 5 bases and V by 4 bases; bases with no gene match: 8. The CDR3 totals 14 residues. Germline V gene sequence: CDR1 SEHNR, CDR2 FQNEAQ (reference sequence). Here the CDR3 reads CASSWPGQPHEQYF. In nucleotides, the CDR3 is TGTGCCAGCAGCTGGCCGGGACAGCCCCACGAGCAGTACTTC.

The gene calls are TRBV30 and TRBJ2-1; 8 bases are shared with TRBD1. This CDR3 spans 13 amino acids. Germline-derived CDR1 and CDR2 are GTSNPN and SVGIG (reference sequence). V dropped 0 bases and J dropped 8; count of bases not matched to a gene: 3. The CDR3 DNA is TGTGCCTGGAGTGTGTACAGGGGGTATGAGCAGTTCTTC. Residues: CAWSVYRGYEQFF.

In this sample, this clone turned up a few times. Here the CDR3 DNA reads TGTGCCAGCAGCCGTGGACAGGGGAACACTGAAGCTTTCTTT. It is translated as CASSRGQGNTEAFF. The J gene is TRBJ1-1, the V gene TRBV6-5, with 8 bases aligning to TRBD1. Germline assignment: CDR1 MNHEY and CDR2 SVGAGI. This CDR3 is built from 14 residues. V shed 6 bases, J shed 1 base, and the junction held 4 bases outside the gene matches.

The chain employs TRBV5-1 and TRBJ2-1; TRBD2 matches at 9 bases. The germline V gene has CDR1 SGHRS and CDR2 YFSETQ. This CDR3 comprises 15 residues. Trimming cost V 0 bases and J 6 bases; bases outside gene matches: 4. CDR3 bases: TGCGCCAGCAGCTTGGAACTAGCGGGTTTCAATGAGCAGTTCTTC. Its translation is CASSLELAGFNEQFF.

The chain uses TRBV18 and TRBJ1-6; D unclear. Germline assignment: CDR1 KGHSH and CDR2 LQKENI. CDR3 size: 16 residues. Deletions cut 3 bases from V and 10 bases from J, with 19 bases between. CDR3: CASSPMGIRRGSPLHF. As DNA, the CDR3 is TGTGCCAGCTCACCTATGGGAATCCGGAGAGGGTCACCCCTCCACTTT.

The chain is built from TRBV7-2 and TRBJ2-5; 7 nucleotides agree with TRBD2. The V segment lost 3 bases and the J segment 4 bases; nucleotides outside the gene matches: 2. This CDR3 has 13 amino acids. Germline values: CDR1 SGHTA, CDR2 FQGNSA. In DNA form, the CDR3 reads TGTGCCAGCAGCTTGGGGGGGGTAGAGACCCAGTACTTC. Its translation: CASSLGGVETQYF.

This clone has a handful of counts. The gene calls are TRBV28 and TRBJ2-1, with D possibly matching TRBD2 (5 bases). Trimming cost V 3 bases and J 5 bases, with 8 bases left between them. In germline, CDR1 is MDHEN, CDR2 SYDVKM. The CDR3 has 13 amino acids. CDR3 sequence: CASSFLGDNEQFF. The CDR3, as DNA: TGTGCCAGCAGTTTTCTCGGGGACAATGAGCAGTTCTTC.

CDR3 protein: CAISGGVFYGYTF. The CDR3 coding sequence is TGTGCCATCAGTGGCGGGGTGTTCTATGGCTACACCTTC. V and J are TRBV10-3 and TRBJ1-2, with no clear D. This CDR3 has 13 residues. Trimming shortened V by 4 bases and J by 4 bases, and 10 bases separated the two germline ends. Per the germline V gene, CDR1 is ENHRY and CDR2 is SYGVKD.

The chain uses TRBV5-4 and TRBJ2-7; 8 nucleotides agree with TRBD2. V lost 4 bases to trimming and J lost 0 bases; unmatched junction nucleotides: 12. Germline loops: CDR1 SGHNT, CDR2 YYREEE (reference sequence). This CDR3 region has 17 residues. The CDR3 spells CASSPTSGTSSSYEQYF. The CDR3 DNA sequence: TGTGCCAGCAGCCCGACATCCGGGACTAGTAGCTCCTACGAGCAGTACTTC.

This chain joins TRBV10-3 and TRBJ1-4; D is unresolved. This CDR3 comprises 12 residues. V shed 4 bases and J shed 8 bases, with 8 bases lying between them. Germline CDR1 ENHRY, CDR2 SYGVKD. The CDR3 nucleotides are TGTGCCATCAGTGTAGAGAGAGAAAAACTGTTTTTT. Translation: CAISVEREKLFF.

This clone was detected once. The same CDR3 is also encoded by other DNA sequences in this sample. The V and J genes are TRBV2 and TRBJ2-1; 15 bases map to TRBD2. The J segment lost 7 bases and the V segment lost 9 bases, leaving 10 bases of the junction unmatched. CDR1 SNHLY and CDR2 FYNNEI come from the germline V gene. There are 16 residues in the CDR3. CDR3 nucleotides: TGTGCCAGTACCCACAAAGGGACTAGCGGGAGGAATGAGCAGTTCTTC. It encodes CASTHKGTSGRNEQFF.

The V call is TRBV7-9, the J call TRBJ1-1; 8 bases are shared with TRBD1. In germline, CDR1 is SEHNR, CDR2 FQNEAQ (reference sequence). The CDR3 length is 16 residues. Losses at the gene ends were 4 bases for V and 0 bases for J; bases not matched to a gene: 7. The CDR3: CASSSDREWVNTEAFF. The CDR3 nucleotides are TGTGCCAGCAGCTCGGACAGGGAATGGGTGAACACTGAAGCTTTCTTT.

This chain uses TRBV5-1 with TRBJ2-1; D perhaps matches TRBD1 (5 bases). V lost 5 bases, J lost 4 bases, and 10 bases lay in between. The germline V gene has CDR1 SGHRS and CDR2 YFSETQ. The CDR3 runs 13 residues. The CDR3 DNA follows: TGCGCCAGCAGTCAGGACAATTACAATGAGCAGTTCTTC. Its protein product is CASSQDNYNEQFF.

The chain employs TRBV5-5 and TRBJ2-7, with 9 nucleotides matching TRBD1. V shed 5 bases, J shed 0 bases, and the junction held 6 bases outside the gene matches. The CDR3 has 15 residues. Germline V gene data show CDR1 as SGHKS and CDR2 as YYEKEE (reference sequence). Here the CDR3 reads CASRPTGGVSYEQYF. CDR3 nucleotide sequence: TGTGCCAGCAGACCGACAGGGGGGGTCTCCTACGAGCAGTACTTC.

V is TRBV7-8 and J is TRBJ2-7, with D possibly being TRBD2 (6 bases). Between the trimmed V and J ends, which lost 4 bases and 6 bases, there was a span of 22 bases. The germline V gene has CDR1 SGHVS and CDR2 FQNEAQ. The CDR3 has 16 amino acids. CDR3 loop: CASSSGNGGRGGEQYF. The CDR3 bases are TGTGCCAGCAGCTCCGGGAATGGAGGGCGGGGCGGCGAGCAGTACTTC.

This sequence joins TRBV5-1 and TRBJ2-4; 13 bases are shared with TRBD2. Germline lookup yields CDR1 SGHRS and CDR2 YFSETQ. The CDR3 extends over 17 amino acids. V lost 0 bases to trimming and J lost 0 bases; unmatched junction nucleotides: 0. In DNA, the CDR3 is TGCGCCAGCAGCTTGGGGACTAGCGGGAGAGCCAAAAACATTCAGTACTTC. Its translation: CASSLGTSGRAKNIQYF.

The rearrangement joins TRBV30 to TRBJ2-5; TRBD2 matches at 12 bases. There are 15 residues in the CDR3. V dropped 4 bases and J dropped 4; count of bases not matched to a gene: 7. Germline CDR1 GTSNPN, CDR2 SVGIG (reference sequence). CDR3: CAWTSGRAGRETQYF. The CDR3 nucleotides are TGTGCCTGGACTAGCGGGAGGGCGGGGCGAGAGACCCAGTACTTC.

This clone was seen a handful of times. The V and J genes are TRBV7-8 and TRBJ2-7, with 9 nucleotides matching TRBD1. The germline gives CDR1 SGHVS, CDR2 FQNEAQ. V lost 4 bases, J lost 6 bases, and 10 bases stayed unmatched. The CDR3 totals 15 residues. CDR3 region: CASSYRDRASGEQYF. The CDR3 DNA reads as TGTGCCAGCAGCTACCGGGACAGGGCCTCGGGCGAGCAGTACTTC.

The genes are TRBV28 and TRBJ2-7; 7 bases line up with TRBD1. Germline CDR1 is MDHEN and CDR2 is SYDVKM. CDR3 length: 16 residues. V was pared by 2 bases and J by 0 bases, with 7 bases of the junction left unmatched. The CDR3 here is CASSLRAGTASYEQYF. The CDR3 DNA is TGTGCCAGCAGTTTACGGGCCGGGACAGCCTCCTACGAGCAGTACTTC.

The chain combines TRBV11-2 with TRBJ1-2; TRBD1 aligns across 10 bases. The V and J ends lost 5 bases and 4 bases, in that order; junction bases with no gene match: 13. Germline CDR1 reads SGHAT; CDR2 reads FQNNGV. The CDR3 sequence is 17 residues long. This CDR3 is CASSLGGTGAFLYGYTF. The DNA for the CDR3 is TGTGCCAGCAGCCTCGGGGGGACAGGGGCCTTTCTCTATGGCTACACCTTC.

The rearrangement links TRBV28 to TRBJ2-5, with no clear D. Germline V gene lookup returns CDR1 MDHEN and CDR2 SYDVKM. Between the trimmed V and J ends, which lost 7 bases and 2 bases, there was a span of 11 bases. This CDR3 comprises 13 residues. CDR3 coding DNA: TGTGCCAGCATGAGACAAATTCAAGAGACCCAGTACTTC. The encoded protein is CASMRQIQETQYF.

In its sample, this clone was seen a few times. The V and J genes are TRBV9 and TRBJ2-7; D remains unclear. This CDR3 comprises 14 residues. Trimming cost V 0 bases and J 2 bases, with 9 bases left between them. Germline CDR1 SGDLS, CDR2 YYNGEE. CDR3 in amino acids: CASSVGSSPYEQYF. As DNA, the CDR3 is TGTGCCAGCAGCGTAGGTAGTAGTCCCTACGAGCAGTACTTC.

The CDR3 bases are TGTGCCTGGGCGGACGGGATTGAAGCTTTCTTT. It yields the protein CAWADGIEAFF. The V call is TRBV30, the J call TRBJ1-1; D is uncertain. V dropped 5 bases and J dropped 7 bases, with 11 bases sitting between them. CDR1 and CDR2 (germline): GTSNPN, SVGIG (reference sequence). This CDR3 is 11 amino acids long.

The V gene is TRBV12-5, the J gene TRBJ2-3; D is unresolved. V lost 1 base to trimming and J lost 4 bases, with 6 bases between them. Germline-derived CDR1 and CDR2 are LGHNT and FRNRAP. This CDR3 comprises 13 residues. The CDR3 region is CASGLGSPDTQYF. CDR3 bases: TGTGCTAGTGGTTTGGGGAGTCCAGATACGCAGTATTTT.

The rearrangement links TRBV27 to TRBJ2-3; D is uncertain. The CDR3 sequence is 14 residues long. Germline V gene sequence: CDR1 MNHEY, CDR2 SMNVEV (reference sequence). V lost 2 bases and J 4 bases, leaving 10 bases between the germline ends. CDR3 amino acids: CASSLILRADTQYF. CDR3 bases: TGTGCCAGCAGTTTAATTTTACGCGCAGATACGCAGTATTTT.